These 20 T cell receptor beta chains originate from one sample sequenced in a study of T-cell reconstitution after alpha-beta-depleted transplantation in children. The authors prepared the TCRbeta library with unique molecular identifiers. MiXCR was run by TCRdb on the PCR reads, yielding one entry per CDR3 protein. The sample yields some 550,000 distinct CDR3 sequences, 15% to 20% seen once. This specimen consisted of PBMCs from the stem cell graft donor, obtained from the stem cell graft. Receptors were obtained from a human donor who donated a stem cell graft to a child with acute lymphoblastic leukemia.

This chain connects TRBV7-9 to TRBJ2-5; no clear D. Germline CDR1 reads SEHNR; CDR2 reads FQNEAQ (reference sequence). The CDR3 sequence is 14 residues long. The germline V and J ends were trimmed by 1 base and 2 bases, with 8 bases remaining between them. The CDR3 sequence is CASSLGDIQETQYF. Written as DNA, the CDR3 is TGTGCCAGCAGCTTAGGGGATATACAAGAGACCCAGTACTTC.

This clonotype has a handful of counts. The chain has TRBV12-3 or TRBV12-4 and TRBJ1-2; 9 nucleotides align to TRBD1. With 6 bases clipped from V and 5 bases from J, the junction kept 4 bases outside the gene matches. This CDR3 has 13 residues. CDR3 sequence reads: CASRPGTGYGYTF. For the CDR3, the DNA is TGTGCCAGCAGGCCCGGGACAGGGTATGGCTACACCTTC.

This clonotype was observed a few times. The chain is built from TRBV29-1 and TRBJ1-1; D uncertain. V was shortened by 2 bases and J by 4 bases, with 14 bases between the two germline ends. CDR3 size: 14 residues. Germline values: CDR1 SQVTM, CDR2 ANQGSEA. The CDR3 protein is CSVELSRMSTEAFF. Here the CDR3 DNA reads TGCAGCGTTGAACTCTCCAGGATGAGCACTGAAGCTTTCTTT.

This clonotype came up a few times. The chain links TRBV27 to TRBJ1-1; weak D call: TRBD1 (6 bases). The CDR3 sequence is 15 residues long. The V gene lost 3 bases and the J gene lost 2 bases, with 13 bases spanning the gap. Germline assignment: CDR1 MNHEY and CDR2 SMNVEV (reference sequence). The CDR3 region has the DNA TGTGCCAGCAGTTTCAGGGGCGGGTCTAACACTGAAGCTTTCTTT. This sequence encodes CASSFRGGSNTEAFF.

This clonotype was counted only a few times. The rearrangement links TRBV12-3 or TRBV12-4 to TRBJ2-7; 8 nucleotides align to TRBD2. CDR3 length equals 15 residues. V shed 7 bases, J shed 4 bases, and the junction held 12 bases outside the gene matches. The CDR3 region is CASTSLGAGEYEQYF. Written as DNA, the CDR3 is TGTGCCAGCACCTCTTTAGGAGCGGGGGAGTACGAGCAGTACTTC.

The chain employs TRBV27 and TRBJ2-7, with a possible D match to TRBD2 (5 bases). The V end was cut by 5 bases, the J end by 5 bases, with 22 bases between. CDR3 length: 16 amino acids. Germline assignment: CDR1 MNHEY and CDR2 SMNVEV (reference sequence). The chain's CDR3 is CASSPSSFSERNEQYF. The CDR3 nucleotides read TGTGCCAGCAGTCCCTCCTCATTCAGCGAGCGGAACGAGCAGTACTTC.

The chain uses TRBV7-8 and TRBJ1-4, with D unresolved. Germline assignment: CDR1 SGHVS and CDR2 FQNEAQ. V lost 5 bases to trimming and J lost 0 bases, with 10 bases between them. CDR3 length: 15 residues. CDR3 sequence (DNA): TGTGCCAGCAGCCCCTACAAAGCAACTAATGAAAAACTGTTTTTT. Translated, it gives CASSPYKATNEKLFF.

The V and J genes are TRBV5-1 and TRBJ2-1; 7 positions agree with TRBD1. Trimming took 4 bases from V and 7 from J; bases not matched to a gene: 11. CDR1 and CDR2 (germline): SGHRS, YFSETQ. This CDR3 has 15 residues. As DNA, the CDR3 is TGCGCCAGCAGCCAACGGGACAGTGATTGGAATGAGCAGTTCTTC. This gives the protein CASSQRDSDWNEQFF.

The table lists this clonotype with many counts. The V call is TRBV9, the J call TRBJ2-1; TRBD2 aligns across 7 bases. The CDR3 is made up of 16 amino acids. Germline V CDR1 and CDR2: SGDLS, YYNGEE. The V segment lost 4 bases and the J segment 2 bases; nucleotides outside the gene matches: 9. CDR3 nucleotides: TGTGCCAGCAGCTCCTCAGCGGGGCGGACCTACAATGAGCAGTTCTTC. Encoded protein: CASSSSAGRTYNEQFF.

Turning to this clonotype: The junction departs from the called germline gene at one end, perhaps through a read error. The chain recombines TRBV7-9 with TRBJ2-2; 7 bases are shared with TRBD1. This CDR3 has 15 amino acids. Germline CDR1 and CDR2: SEHNR and FQNEAQ (reference sequence). DNA for the CDR3: TGTGCCAGCGGCTTAGGGGACAGAGCCACCGGGGAGCTGTTTTTT. This codes for CASGLGDRATGELFF. Based on the CDR3 plus reference TRBV7-9 and TRBJ2-2, the full variable domain is DTGVSQNPRHKITKRGQNVTFRCDPISEHNRLYWYRQTLGQGPEFLTYFQNEAQLEKSRLLSDRFSAERPKGSFSTLEIQRTEQGDSAMYLCASGLGDRATGELFFGEGSRLTVL.

In its sample, this clonotype was seen a few times. The CDR3 loop reads CASRDTSGPYEQYF. CDR3 bases: TGCGCCAGCAGGGACACTAGCGGGCCCTACGAGCAGTACTTC. V usage is TRBV5-1 and J usage is TRBJ2-7; 9 bases match TRBD2. CDR3 length: 14 amino acids. CDR1 and CDR2 from the germline V gene are SGHRS and YFSETQ. Trimming took 5 bases from V and 2 from J; bases not matched to a gene: 5.

This rearrangement joins TRBV12-3 or TRBV12-4 to TRBJ1-2; D uncertain. This CDR3 spans 13 amino acids. V was shortened by 5 bases and J by 3 bases, with 10 bases between the two germline ends. In DNA, the CDR3 is TGTGCCAGCAGTATTGACGGCCACTATGGCTACACCTTC. It specifies CASSIDGHYGYTF.

This clonotype turned up a few times. This chain uses TRBV27 with TRBJ2-7; 12 bases map to TRBD2. Germline-derived CDR1 and CDR2 are MNHEY and SMNVEV (reference sequence). This CDR3 comprises 15 residues. The trim removed 9 bases at V and 1 base at J, leaving 7 bases unmatched. The CDR3 DNA is TGTGCCAGTAGTCGGACTAGCGGGGAATCCTACGAGCAGTACTTC. This encodes CASSRTSGESYEQYF.

This chain connects TRBV7-6 to TRBJ2-1; the D gene is possibly TRBD2 (6 bases). Trimming removed 1 base from V and 6 bases from J, with 13 bases in between. This CDR3 contains 15 residues. Germline CDR1 and CDR2: SGHVS and FNYEAQ. CDR3 amino acids: CASSLVSSEVNEQFF. DNA of the CDR3: TGTGCCAGCAGCTTAGTGTCTAGCGAGGTCAATGAGCAGTTCTTC. Drawing the rest from reference TRBV7-6 and TRBJ2-1, the complete variable domain is GAGVSQSPRYKVTKRGQDVALRCDPISGHVSLYWYRQALGQGPEFLTYFNYEAQQDKSGLPNDRFSAERPEGSISTLTIQRTEQRDSAMYRCASSLVSSEVNEQFFGPGTRLTVL.

The sample holds a few counts of this clonotype. This chain connects TRBV24-1 to TRBJ2-1; no clear D. This CDR3 comprises 12 residues. Trimming pared 3 bases from V and 10 bases from J, leaving 9 bases between. Germline V gene data show CDR1 as KGHDR and CDR2 as SFDVKD. DNA for the CDR3: TGTGCCACCAGTGATGGAGCTTCCGAGCAGTTCTTC. Protein sequence: CATSDGASEQFF.

The chain recombines TRBV7-8 with TRBJ2-1; D not resolved. The V end was cut by 0 bases, the J end by 0 bases, with 9 bases between. CDR3 size: 16 residues. Germline V gene lookup returns CDR1 SGHVS and CDR2 FQNEAQ. CDR3 sequence reads: CASSLAVVLSYNEQFF. CDR3 nucleotide sequence: TGTGCCAGCAGCTTAGCGGTGGTCCTCTCCTACAATGAGCAGTTCTTC. Looking up the rest from reference TRBV7-8 and TRBJ2-1 gives the full variable domain: GAGVSQSPRYKVAKRGQDVALRCDPISGHVSLFWYQQALGQGPEFLTYFQNEAQLDKSGLPSDRFFAERPEGSVSTLKIQRTQQEDSAVYLCASSLAVVLSYNEQFFGPGTRLTVL.

The chain employs TRBV3-1 and TRBJ2-4; D assignment may be TRBD1 or TRBD2 (6 bases each). Deletions cut 6 bases from V and 0 bases from J, with 24 bases between. This CDR3 contains 19 residues. Germline assignment: CDR1 LGHDT and CDR2 YNNKEL (reference sequence). CDR3 nucleotides: TGTGCCAGCAGTTCGGTCGGGGGCAGGGGTTACCTAGCCAAAAACATTCAGTACTTC. Its translation: CASSSVGGRGYLAKNIQYF.

The V call is TRBV5-1, the J call TRBJ2-1; D is uncertain. CDR3 length: 16 residues. The germline V gene has CDR1 SGHRS and CDR2 YFSETQ. Trimming shortened V by 0 bases and J by 0 bases, and 10 bases separated the two germline ends. CDR3 residues: CASSLDMWSSYNEQFF. The CDR3 DNA is TGCGCCAGCAGCTTGGATATGTGGTCCTCCTACAATGAGCAGTTCTTC. Variable domain in full (rest from reference TRBV5-1 and TRBJ2-1): KAGVTQTPRYLIKTRGQQVTLSCSPISGHRSVSWYQQTPGQGLQFLFEYFSETQRNKGNFPGRFSGRQFSNSRSEMNVSTLELGDSALYLCASSLDMWSSYNEQFFGPGTRLTVL.

This chain links TRBV12-3 or TRBV12-4 with TRBJ2-7; the D gene could be TRBD1 or TRBD2 (5 bases each). This CDR3 contains 14 residues. Trimming pared 6 bases from V and 3 bases from J, leaving 15 bases between. This CDR3 reads CASRHGLGDYEQYF. The CDR3 nucleotides read TGTGCCAGCAGGCACGGACTGGGGGACTACGAGCAGTACTTC.

This clonotype was seen a handful of times. The chain has TRBV5-1 and TRBJ2-4; TRBD2 agrees at 9 bases. The CDR3 has 17 residues. In germline, CDR1 is SGHRS, CDR2 YFSETQ. Trimming took 0 bases from V and 6 from J; bases not matched to a gene: 10. DNA of the CDR3: TGCGCCAGCAGCTTGGTGTATCGCGGGAGGGCGGGAAACATTCAGTACTTC. This codes for CASSLVYRGRAGNIQYF.